Following are 28 T cell receptor beta chains from one sample sequenced in a study of shared clonotypes between healthy human individuals. Assay used: immunoSEQ multiplex PCR; TCRdb lists only in-frame clones, some missing. In the table there are 550,000 to 850,000 clones, roughly 72% of which are singletons. Sequenced input: memory CD4+ T cells sorted from blood. The subset: CD45RA-negative fraction. All receptors come from a woman aged 25 to 45 in good health.

V is TRBV6-5 and J is TRBJ1-5; D is perhaps TRBD1 (5 bases). The germline gives CDR1 MNHEY, CDR2 SVGAGI. CDR3 length equals 12 residues. Trimming took off 7 bases at V and 9 bases at J, with 13 bases between the two ends. The CDR3 protein is CASTSPGWPQHF. CDR3 nucleotides: TGTGCCAGCACCTCCCCAGGGTGGCCCCAGCATTTT.

About this clone: This specimen includes other DNA sequences encoding the same CDR3. The V call is TRBV9, the J call TRBJ1-3; weak D call: TRBD1 (6 bases). The CDR3 is 15 amino acids. Deletions cut 0 bases from V and 4 bases from J, with 11 bases between. Germline CDR1 SGDLS, CDR2 YYNGEE. The CDR3 region has the DNA TGTGCCAGCAGCGTAGGCAGGGGAGAGGGAAACACCATATATTTT. Translation: CASSVGRGEGNTIYF.

The chain carries TRBV5-1 and TRBJ1-5; D remains ambiguous. Germline V gives CDR1 SGHRS, CDR2 YFSETQ. Trimming took 4 bases from V and 4 from J, leaving 15 bases between them. The CDR3 runs to 15 residues. The CDR3 loop reads CASSQRPGENQPQHF. DNA for the CDR3: TGCGCCAGCAGCCAGCGGCCAGGTGAAAATCAGCCCCAGCATTTT.

This clone was counted at least ten times. CDR3 loop: CASARRFVNEQFF. DNA for the CDR3: TGTGCCAGCGCCCGACGGTTCGTGAATGAGCAGTTCTTC. This chain joins TRBV2 and TRBJ2-1; D not resolved. This CDR3 is 13 amino acids long. Germline V gene sequence: CDR1 SNHLY, CDR2 FYNNEI. V was shortened by 8 bases and J by 7 bases, with 15 bases between the two germline ends.

The chain uses TRBV6-6 and TRBJ2-7; D might be TRBD2 (5 bases). Germline CDR1 reads MNHNY; CDR2 reads SVGAGI (reference sequence). The CDR3 consists of 14 residues. The germline V and J ends were trimmed by 8 bases and 0 bases, with 14 bases remaining between them. CDR3 nucleotide sequence: TGTGCCAGCCGCCCACGCGGGTCCTCCTACGAGCAGTACTTC. This gives the protein CASRPRGSSYEQYF.

This clone was counted a few times. The gene calls are TRBV30 and TRBJ1-1; unclear D gene. The CDR3 is made up of 12 amino acids. V lost 8 bases and J lost 6, with 16 bases in between. The germline V gene encodes CDR1 GTSNPN and CDR2 SVGIG (reference sequence). CDR3 residues: CAGRGMIAEAFF. The DNA of the CDR3 is TGTGCCGGCCGGGGAATGATCGCTGAAGCTTTCTTT.

The chain combines TRBV28 with TRBJ2-1, with TRBD1 identical over 9 bases. V gave up 5 bases and J gave up 8 bases; unmatched junction bases: 10. The germline gives CDR1 MDHEN, CDR2 SYDVKM. This CDR3 has 15 residues. The CDR3 DNA reads TGTGCCAGCAGTACCCCGGGACAGGGATCCGATGAGCAGTTCTTC. Translating it yields CASSTPGQGSDEQFF. Variable domain in full (rest from reference TRBV28 and TRBJ2-1): DVKVTQSSRYLVKRTGEKVFLECVQDMDHENMFWYRQDPGLGLRLIYFSYDVKMKEKGDIPEGYSVSREKKERFSLILESASTNQTSMYLCASSTPGQGSDEQFFGPGTRLTVL.

The chain combines TRBV19 with TRBJ1-4; weak D call: TRBD1 (6 bases). Germline CDR1 and CDR2: LNHDA and SQIVND (reference sequence). Trimming shortened V by 5 bases and J by 4 bases, and 14 bases separated the two germline ends. The CDR3 extends over 15 amino acids. In DNA, the CDR3 is TGTGCCAGTAGTGGGTGGACAGCCTTTAATGAAAAACTGTTTTTT. Translated, it gives CASSGWTAFNEKLFF. The full variable domain, rest sourced from reference TRBV19 and TRBJ1-4, is DGGITQSPKYLFRKEGQNVTLSCEQNLNHDAMYWYRQDPGQGLRLIYYSQIVNDFQKGDIAEGYSVSREKKESFPLTVTSAQKNPTAFYLCASSGWTAFNEKLFFGSGTQLSVL.

A few counts support this clone. The J gene is TRBJ1-2, the V gene TRBV6-4; 7 positions agree with TRBD1. Germline CDR1 and CDR2: MRHNA and SNTAGT. This CDR3 contains 17 residues. Trimming removed 4 bases from V and 7 bases from J; junction bases left unmatched: 18. The CDR3 nucleotides read TGTGCCAGCAGTGTCGCGGCCGAAACAGGGGCCGTCAGTGGCTACACCTTC. It encodes CASSVAAETGAVSGYTF.

The rearrangement joins TRBV5-1 to TRBJ2-5; D is tentatively TRBD1 or TRBD2 (5 bases each). Germline lookup yields CDR1 SGHRS and CDR2 YFSETQ. CDR3 length: 15 amino acids. The germline V and J ends were trimmed by 1 base and 3 bases, with 13 bases remaining between them. CDR3 amino acids: CASSLTGAREETQYF. CDR3 sequence (DNA): TGCGCCAGCAGCTTGACCGGGGCCAGAGAAGAGACCCAGTACTTC. Filled out from reference TRBV5-1 and TRBJ2-5, the complete variable domain reads KAGVTQTPRYLIKTRGQQVTLSCSPISGHRSVSWYQQTPGQGLQFLFEYFSETQRNKGNFPGRFSGRQFSNSRSEMNVSTLELGDSALYLCASSLTGAREETQYFGPGTRLLVL.

In regard to this clone: The same CDR3 arises from other DNA sequences in this sample as well. The chain is built from TRBV11-2 and TRBJ1-4; D may be TRBD1 (5 bases). Germline V gene lookup returns CDR1 SGHAT and CDR2 FQNNGV. V was trimmed by 1 base and J by 4 bases, leaving 7 bases between them. CDR3 length equals 14 residues. As DNA, the CDR3 is TGTGCCAGCAGCTTAGGGGGGGGTAATGAAAAACTGTTTTTT. Its protein is CASSLGGGNEKLFF. Based on the CDR3 plus reference TRBV11-2 and TRBJ1-4, the full variable domain is EAGVAQSPRYKIIEKRQSVAFWCNPISGHATLYWYQQILGQGPKLLIQFQNNGVVDDSQLPKDRFSAERLKGVDSTLKIQPAKLEDSAVYLCASSLGGGNEKLFFGSGTQLSVL.

CDR3 loop: CASSPPNILNTEAFF. The DNA for the CDR3 is TGTGCCAGCTCACCACCCAACATTTTGAACACTGAAGCTTTCTTT. V gene TRBV18 combines with J gene TRBJ1-1; D not resolved. This CDR3 spans 15 amino acids. CDR1 KGHSH and CDR2 LQKENI come from the germline V gene. The ends were cut back, 0 bases at V and 0 bases at J, with 8 bases in the middle.

This clone has more than one count but fewer than ten. This chain connects TRBV29-1 to TRBJ2-7; TRBD1 is a possible D gene (8 bases). The CDR3 sequence is 17 residues long. Germline values: CDR1 SQVTM, CDR2 ANQGSEA. V was trimmed by 7 bases and J by 6 bases, leaving 31 bases between them. In DNA form, the CDR3 reads TGCAGCGCCACGATCTCGGGAGGCAGGGGGCGATCCGGCGAGCAGTACTTC. Its protein product is CSATISGGRGRSGEQYF.

The V call is TRBV19, the J call TRBJ1-2; D is uncertain. V gave up 8 bases and J gave up 2 bases, with 18 bases separating them. This CDR3 comprises 15 residues. Germline V CDR1 and CDR2: LNHDA, SQIVND (reference sequence). The CDR3 sequence is CASQTPGLGNYGYTF. CDR3 bases: TGTGCCAGTCAAACCCCTGGACTGGGGAACTATGGCTACACCTTC.

The V gene is TRBV7-6, the J gene TRBJ1-4, with 9 nucleotides matching TRBD1. V dropped 3 bases and J dropped 7; count of bases not matched to a gene: 6. In germline, CDR1 is SGHVS, CDR2 FNYEAQ. This CDR3 is built from 15 residues. The CDR3, as DNA: TGTGCCAGCAGCTTGGAGGGGACAGGGACTGAAAAACTGTTTTTT. Its protein product is CASSLEGTGTEKLFF.

In its sample, this clone was seen a few times. CDR3: CASSLVQESMKGYTF. The CDR3 nucleotides read TGTGCCAGCAGCTTAGTCCAGGAGAGTATGAAGGGCTACACCTTC. The chain links TRBV7-9 to TRBJ1-2, with unresolved D. The CDR3 length is 15 residues. Trimming shortened V by 1 base and J by 8 bases, and 17 bases separated the two germline ends. CDR1 and CDR2 from the germline V gene are SEHNR and FQNEAQ (reference sequence).

The chain employs TRBV6-6 and TRBJ1-3; TRBD1 is a possible D gene (5 bases). Deletions cut 5 bases from V and 2 bases from J, with 13 bases between. Germline V lookup: CDR1 MNHNY, CDR2 SVGAGI (reference sequence). The CDR3 contains 15 residues. The CDR3, as DNA: TGTGCCAGCAGTCTGGGGGGGGAACCTGGAAACACCATATATTTT. This encodes CASSLGGEPGNTIYF.

This rearrangement joins TRBV28 to TRBJ1-2; the match to TRBD1 covers 7 bases. V gave up 6 bases and J gave up 4 bases; unmatched junction bases: 11. The germline V gene encodes CDR1 MDHEN and CDR2 SYDVKM. The CDR3 has 15 amino acids. The CDR3 DNA reads TGTGCCAGCAGCTCCCCGGGACAGCTTATCTATGGCTACACCTTC. Translating it yields CASSSPGQLIYGYTF.

The chain is built from TRBV6-1 and TRBJ2-7, with D perhaps TRBD1 or TRBD2 (6 bases each). The V end lost 5 bases, the J end lost 5 bases, and 16 bases lay between the germline ends. Germline assignment: CDR1 MNHNS and CDR2 SASEGT. There are 14 residues in the CDR3. The CDR3 protein is CASSPRGRGHEQYF. Written as DNA, the CDR3 is TGTGCCAGCAGTCCCCGGGGGCGCGGGCACGAGCAGTACTTC.

The chain is built from TRBV28 and TRBJ2-5, with 12 bases aligning to TRBD1. The junction had 6 bases not matched to a gene; V was cut back by 5 bases and J by 5 bases. The CDR3 spans 15 residues. From germline, CDR1 is MDHEN and CDR2 SYDVKM. The CDR3 bases are TGTGCCAGCAGTGAAGGGACAGGGGGCAGGGAGACCCAGTACTTC. Translation gives CASSEGTGGRETQYF.

In this sample, this clone turned up a few times. The genes are TRBV11-2 and TRBJ1-5; D uncertain. There are 18 residues in the CDR3. With 2 bases removed from V and 0 bases from J, the gap between germline ends came to 17 bases. CDR1 is SGHAT and CDR2 is FQNNGV in the germline V gene. The CDR3 sequence is CASSLSPHPTYSNQPQHF. CDR3 DNA: TGTGCCAGCAGCTTATCTCCCCACCCCACGTATAGCAATCAGCCCCAGCATTTT.

The chain uses TRBV30 and TRBJ1-1, with D possibly being TRBD1 (6 bases). Germline-derived CDR1 and CDR2 are GTSNPN and SVGIG (reference sequence). V lost 5 bases and J 9 bases, leaving 22 bases between the germline ends. The CDR3 extends over 14 amino acids. CDR3 in amino acids: CAWDTIQGNPQAFF. The CDR3 DNA is TGTGCCTGGGATACGATACAGGGAAACCCTCAAGCTTTCTTT.

The chain couples TRBV12-5 to TRBJ2-7; 8 bases align to TRBD1. This CDR3 is built from 13 residues. CDR1 and CDR2 (germline): LGHNT, FRNRAP. The V gene end was trimmed by 5 bases and the J gene end by 5 bases; junction bases not matched to a gene: 5. CDR3 coding DNA: TGTGCTAGTGGTACAGGACAGGGAGACGAGCAGTACTTC. As protein: CASGTGQGDEQYF.

The V and J genes are TRBV21-1 and TRBJ1-4. TRBV21-1 is shown as a pseudogene. CDR3 length: 17 residues. The CDR3 here is CASSKAKGKATNEKLFF. The CDR3 DNA reads as TGTGCCAGCAGCAAAGCGAAAGGGAAGGCGACTAATGAAAAACTGTTTTTT.

This clone appeared a single time. The chain employs TRBV7-9 and TRBJ2-4; the D gene is possibly TRBD2 (6 bases). This CDR3 region has 15 residues. Germline CDR1 SEHNR, CDR2 FQNEAQ (reference sequence). The ends were cut back, 5 bases at V and 8 bases at J, with 19 bases in the middle. The CDR3 here is CASSPVAVLGDIQYF. The CDR3 nucleotides are TGTGCCAGCAGCCCTGTAGCGGTTTTAGGGGACATTCAGTACTTC. Complete variable domain (other parts from reference TRBV7-9 and TRBJ2-4): DTGVSQNPRHKITKRGQNVTFRCDPISEHNRLYWYRQTLGQGPEFLTYFQNEAQLEKSRLLSDRFSAERPKGSFSTLEIQRTEQGDSAMYLCASSPVAVLGDIQYFGAGTRLSVL.

The J gene is TRBJ2-7, the V gene TRBV5-6, with D perhaps TRBD2 (6 bases). Germline V lookup: CDR1 SGHDT, CDR2 YYEEEE. V lost 4 bases and J 2 bases, leaving 16 bases between the germline ends. The CDR3 has 15 amino acids. CDR3 protein: CASSRRGILPYEQYF. CDR3 nucleotides: TGTGCCAGCAGCCGACGGGGGATCCTTCCCTACGAGCAGTACTTC.

This chain's CDR3 is CAWRIGSAEQFF. The CDR3 DNA reads TGTGCCTGGAGGATCGGGTCTGCTGAGCAGTTCTTC. The genes are TRBV30 and TRBJ2-1; D is ambiguous. The CDR3 is made up of 12 amino acids. The germline V and J ends were trimmed by 3 bases and 9 bases, with 12 bases remaining between them. CDR1 is GTSNPN, CDR2 SVGIG, per germline (reference sequence).

The V gene is TRBV6-6, the J gene TRBJ1-5, with D maybe TRBD1 (5 bases). Trimming shortened V by 2 bases and J by 7 bases, and 12 bases separated the two germline ends. The germline V gene encodes CDR1 MNHNY and CDR2 SVGAGI (reference sequence). This CDR3 comprises 14 residues. CDR3 sequence: CASSYGQGRQPQHF. The CDR3 DNA is TGTGCCAGCAGTTACGGGCAGGGAAGGCAGCCCCAGCATTTT.